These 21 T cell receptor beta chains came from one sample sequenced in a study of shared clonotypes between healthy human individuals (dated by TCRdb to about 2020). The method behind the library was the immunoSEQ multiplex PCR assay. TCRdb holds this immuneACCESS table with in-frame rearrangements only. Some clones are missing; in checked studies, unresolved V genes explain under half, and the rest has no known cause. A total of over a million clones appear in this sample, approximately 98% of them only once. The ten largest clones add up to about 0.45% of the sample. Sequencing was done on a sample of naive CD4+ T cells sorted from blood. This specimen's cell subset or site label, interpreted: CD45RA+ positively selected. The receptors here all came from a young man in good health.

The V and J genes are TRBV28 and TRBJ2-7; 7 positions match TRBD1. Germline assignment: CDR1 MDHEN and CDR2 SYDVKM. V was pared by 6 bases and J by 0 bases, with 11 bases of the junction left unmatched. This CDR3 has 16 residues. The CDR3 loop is CASRSRTDRVSYEQYF. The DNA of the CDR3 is TGTGCCAGCAGATCCCGAACAGACAGGGTCTCCTACGAGCAGTACTTC. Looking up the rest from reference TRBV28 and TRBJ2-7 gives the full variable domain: DVKVTQSSRYLVKRTGEKVFLECVQDMDHENMFWYRQDPGLGLRLIYFSYDVKMKEKGDIPEGYSVSREKKERFSLILESASTNQTSMYLCASRSRTDRVSYEQYFGPGTRLTVT.

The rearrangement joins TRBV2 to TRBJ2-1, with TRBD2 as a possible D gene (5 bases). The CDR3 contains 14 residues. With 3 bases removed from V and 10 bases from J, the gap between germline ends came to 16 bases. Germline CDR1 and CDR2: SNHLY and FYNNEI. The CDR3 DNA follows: TGTGCCAGCAGTGATCCACTAGTTGTGAGAGAGCAGTTCTTC. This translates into CASSDPLVVREQFF.

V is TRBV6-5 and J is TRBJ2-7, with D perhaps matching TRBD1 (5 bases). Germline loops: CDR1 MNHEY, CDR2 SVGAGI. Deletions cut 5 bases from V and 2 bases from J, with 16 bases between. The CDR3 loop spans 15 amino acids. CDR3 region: CASSLRVGDTYEQYF. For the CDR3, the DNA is TGTGCCAGCAGTCTCCGGGTAGGGGATACCTACGAGCAGTACTTC.

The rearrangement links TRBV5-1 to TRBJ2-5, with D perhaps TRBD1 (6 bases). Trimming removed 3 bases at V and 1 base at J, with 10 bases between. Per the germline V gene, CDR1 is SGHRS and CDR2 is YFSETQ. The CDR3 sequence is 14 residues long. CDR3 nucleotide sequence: TGCGCCAGCAGCTCGGACAGTCTCCAAGAGACCCAGTACTTC. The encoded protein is CASSSDSLQETQYF.

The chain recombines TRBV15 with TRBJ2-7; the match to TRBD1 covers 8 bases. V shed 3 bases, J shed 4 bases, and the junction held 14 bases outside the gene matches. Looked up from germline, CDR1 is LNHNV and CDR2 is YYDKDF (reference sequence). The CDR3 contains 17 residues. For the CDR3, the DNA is TGTGCCACCAGCAGCACTGCACAGGGGGGCCATAGATACGAGCAGTACTTC. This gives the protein CATSSTAQGGHRYEQYF.

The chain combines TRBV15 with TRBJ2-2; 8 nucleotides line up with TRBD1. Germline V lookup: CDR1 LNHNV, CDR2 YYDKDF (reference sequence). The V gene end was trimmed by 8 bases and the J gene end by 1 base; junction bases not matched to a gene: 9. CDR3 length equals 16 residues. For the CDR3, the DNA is TGTGCCACCCGCTCTCAGGGGGCTCTGAACACCGGGGAGCTGTTTTTT. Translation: CATRSQGALNTGELFF.

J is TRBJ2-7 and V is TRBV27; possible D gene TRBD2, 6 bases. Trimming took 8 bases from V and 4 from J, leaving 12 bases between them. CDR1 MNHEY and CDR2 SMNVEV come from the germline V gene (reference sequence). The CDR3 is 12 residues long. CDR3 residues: CASRGRPYEQYF. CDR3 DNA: TGTGCCAGCCGGGGGAGGCCGTACGAGCAGTACTTC.

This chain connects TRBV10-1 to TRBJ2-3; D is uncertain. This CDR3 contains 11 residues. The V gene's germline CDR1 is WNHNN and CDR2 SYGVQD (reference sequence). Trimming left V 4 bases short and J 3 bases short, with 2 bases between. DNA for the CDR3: TGCGCCAGCAGTGCAACAGATACGCAGTATTTT. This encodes CASSATDTQYF.

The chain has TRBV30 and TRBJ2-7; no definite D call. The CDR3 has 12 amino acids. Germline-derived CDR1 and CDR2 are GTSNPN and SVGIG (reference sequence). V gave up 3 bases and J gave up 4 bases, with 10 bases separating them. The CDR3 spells CAWRRSEYEQYF. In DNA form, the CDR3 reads TGTGCCTGGAGGCGGAGTGAGTACGAGCAGTACTTC.

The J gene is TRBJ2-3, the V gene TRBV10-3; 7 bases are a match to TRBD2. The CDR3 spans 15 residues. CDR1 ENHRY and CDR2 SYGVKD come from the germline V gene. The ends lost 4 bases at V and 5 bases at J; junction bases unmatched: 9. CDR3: CAISVLGDYLDTQYF. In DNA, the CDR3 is TGTGCCATCAGTGTTCTGGGGGACTATCTAGATACGCAGTATTTT.

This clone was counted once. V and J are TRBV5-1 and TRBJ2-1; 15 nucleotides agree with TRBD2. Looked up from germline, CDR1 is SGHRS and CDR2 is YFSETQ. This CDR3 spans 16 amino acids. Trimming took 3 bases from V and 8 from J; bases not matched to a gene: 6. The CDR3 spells CASSSGLAGGGDEQFF. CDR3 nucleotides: TGCGCCAGCAGCTCGGGACTAGCGGGAGGAGGAGATGAGCAGTTCTTC.

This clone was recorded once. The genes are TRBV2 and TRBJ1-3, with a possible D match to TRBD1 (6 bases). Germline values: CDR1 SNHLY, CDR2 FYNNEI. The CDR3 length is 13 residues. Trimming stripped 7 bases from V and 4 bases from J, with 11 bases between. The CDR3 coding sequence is TGTGCCAGCAACCCGGGGGCAGGAAACACCATATATTTT. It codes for CASNPGAGNTIYF. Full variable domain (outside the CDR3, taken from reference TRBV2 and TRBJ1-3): EPEVTQTPSHQVTQMGQEVILRCVPISNHLYFYWYRQILGQKVEFLVSFYNNEISEKSEIFDDQFSVERPDGSNFTLKIRSTKLEDSAMYFCASNPGAGNTIYFGEGSWLTVV.

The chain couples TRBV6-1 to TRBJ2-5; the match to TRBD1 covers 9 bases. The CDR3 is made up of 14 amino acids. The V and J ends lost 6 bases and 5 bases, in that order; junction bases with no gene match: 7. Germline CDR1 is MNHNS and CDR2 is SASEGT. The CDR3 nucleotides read TGTGCCAGCAGACCCGGACAGGGGAGGGAGACCCAGTACTTC. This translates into CASRPGQGRETQYF.

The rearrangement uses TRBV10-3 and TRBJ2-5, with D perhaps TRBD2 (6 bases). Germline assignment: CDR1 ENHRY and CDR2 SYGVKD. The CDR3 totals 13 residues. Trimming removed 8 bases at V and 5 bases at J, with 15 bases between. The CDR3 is CAIGIKGGETQYF. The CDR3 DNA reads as TGTGCCATCGGTATAAAGGGAGGCGAGACCCAGTACTTC.

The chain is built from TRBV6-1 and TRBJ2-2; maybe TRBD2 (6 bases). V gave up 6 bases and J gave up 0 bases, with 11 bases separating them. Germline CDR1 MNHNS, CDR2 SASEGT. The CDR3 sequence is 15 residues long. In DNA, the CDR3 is TGTGCCAGCAGGGGCGGGGCCTCGAACACCGGGGAGCTGTTTTTT. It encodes CASRGGASNTGELFF.

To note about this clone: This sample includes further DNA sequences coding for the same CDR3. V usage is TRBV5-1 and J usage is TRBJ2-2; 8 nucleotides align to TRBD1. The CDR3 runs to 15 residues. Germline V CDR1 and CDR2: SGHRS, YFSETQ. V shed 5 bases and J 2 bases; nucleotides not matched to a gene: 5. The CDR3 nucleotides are TGCGCCAGCAGTCCCGGGACAGGCAACACCGGGGAGCTGTTTTTT. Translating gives CASSPGTGNTGELFF.

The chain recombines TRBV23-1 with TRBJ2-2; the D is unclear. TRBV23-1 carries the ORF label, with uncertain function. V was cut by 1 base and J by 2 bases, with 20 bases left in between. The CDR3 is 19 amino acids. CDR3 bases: TGCGCCAGCAGTCAATTCTGGTTCGGTCCTTCCATCAACACCGGGGAGCTGTTTTTT. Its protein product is CASSQFWFGPSINTGELFF.

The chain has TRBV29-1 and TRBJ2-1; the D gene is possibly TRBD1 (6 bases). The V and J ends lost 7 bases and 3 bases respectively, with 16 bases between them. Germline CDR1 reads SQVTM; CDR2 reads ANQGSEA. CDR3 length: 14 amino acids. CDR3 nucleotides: TGCAGCGCGCCTCAGGGGACAAACTACAATGAGCAGTTCTTC. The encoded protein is CSAPQGTNYNEQFF.

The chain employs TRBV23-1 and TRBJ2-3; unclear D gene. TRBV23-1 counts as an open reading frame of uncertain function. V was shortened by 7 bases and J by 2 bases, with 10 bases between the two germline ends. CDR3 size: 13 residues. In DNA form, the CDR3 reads TGCGCCAGCATTTGTCTTTTCACAGATACGCAGTATTTT. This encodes CASICLFTDTQYF.

The CDR3 loop is CASSLRGVSSYEQYF. CDR3 nucleotides: TGCGCCAGCAGCTTGAGAGGGGTGAGCTCCTACGAGCAGTACTTC. The chain combines TRBV5-1 with TRBJ2-7, with D tentatively TRBD1 or TRBD2 (5 bases each). Trimming shortened V by 1 base and J by 0 bases, and 11 bases separated the two germline ends. The CDR3 has 15 residues. Germline CDR1 is SGHRS and CDR2 is YFSETQ.

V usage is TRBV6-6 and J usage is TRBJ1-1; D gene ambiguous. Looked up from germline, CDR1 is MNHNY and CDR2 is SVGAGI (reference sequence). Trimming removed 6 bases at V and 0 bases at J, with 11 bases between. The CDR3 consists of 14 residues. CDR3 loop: CASSKTRLNTEAFF. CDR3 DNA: TGTGCCAGCAGCAAGACACGACTGAACACTGAAGCTTTCTTT.